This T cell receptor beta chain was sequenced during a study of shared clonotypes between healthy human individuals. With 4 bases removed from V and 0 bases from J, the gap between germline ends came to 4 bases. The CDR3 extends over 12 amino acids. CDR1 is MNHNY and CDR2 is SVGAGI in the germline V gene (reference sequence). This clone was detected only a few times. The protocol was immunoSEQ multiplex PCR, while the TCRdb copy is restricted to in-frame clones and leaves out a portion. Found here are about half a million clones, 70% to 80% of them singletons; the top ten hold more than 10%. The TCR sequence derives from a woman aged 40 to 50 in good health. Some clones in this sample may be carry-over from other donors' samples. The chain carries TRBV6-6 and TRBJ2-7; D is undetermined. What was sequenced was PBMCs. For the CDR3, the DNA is TGTGCCAGCAGTTTATCCTCCTACGAGCAGTACTTC. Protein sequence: CASSLSSYEQYF.